A selection of T cell receptor beta chains follows, all from one sample in a study of blood T cells in healthy people across ages. TCRdb re-analysed the 5' RACE reads in MiXCR, keeping a single row per CDR3 protein. The data contain hundreds of thousands of distinct CDR3 sequences, 22% of them singletons. The specimen sequenced was blood. These receptors all come from a man aged 70 or older in good health. Both conserved end residues are part of each CDR3. A D gene is named only where the DNA matches it firmly. Expanded clones get a size class; other rows say once, few or many, or leave the size out.

CDR3 protein | CDR3 DNA | J gene | D gene | V gene | clone size
CAISGASGGYYEQYF | TGTGCCATCAGTGGGGCTAGCGGGGGGTACTACGAGCAGTACTTC | TRBJ2-7 | TRBD2 | TRBV10-3 | .
CASRPQGWDGYTF | TGTGCCAGCAGGCCCCAGGGGTGGGATGGCTACACCTTC | TRBJ1-2 | . | TRBV27 | .
CASSSTATEQFF | TGTGCCAGCAGTTCGACAGCCACAGAGCAGTTCTTC | TRBJ2-1 | . | TRBV6-2/TRBV6-3 | few
CASSPERAGQRFFF | TGTGCCAGCAGCCCCGAAAGAGCCGGACAGCGGTTTTTCTTT | TRBJ1-1 | . | TRBV12-3/TRBV12-4 | few
CASSIAGGITDTQYF | TGCGCCAGCAGCATAGCGGGAGGCATCACAGATACGCAGTATTTT | TRBJ2-3 | TRBD2 | TRBV5-1 | .
CASVQSDRGLWGHRRTEASF | TGTGCTAGTGTTCAATCTGACAGGGGGCTATGGGGCCATAGGAGAACTGAAGCTTCCTTT | TRBJ1-1 | TRBD1 | TRBV12-5 | few
CASSPDRDRGADTQYF | TGTGCCAGCAGCCCAGACCGGGACAGGGGCGCAGATACGCAGTATTTT | TRBJ2-3 | TRBD1 | TRBV7-2 | .
CASSLGQGSHEKLFF | TGTGCCAGCAGTTTGGGACAGGGGTCCCATGAAAAACTGTTTTTT | TRBJ1-4 | TRBD1 | TRBV28 | .
CASKWDSNTEAFF | TGCGCCAGCAAATGGGACAGTAACACTGAAGCTTTCTTT | TRBJ1-1 | TRBD1 | TRBV5-1 | few
CASSLNRHEQFF | TGTGCCAGCAGTTTAAATAGGCATGAGCAGTTCTTC | TRBJ2-1 | . | TRBV12-3/TRBV12-4 | few
CASSPTGQEKLFF | TGCGCCAGCAGCCCGACCGGGCAGGAAAAACTGTTTTTT | TRBJ1-4 | . | TRBV5-1 | .
CASTKGLYGVTGAFF | TGTGCCAGCACCAAGGGATTATATGGGGTCACTGGAGCTTTCTTT | TRBJ1-1 | . | TRBV21-1 | .
CASSLEGQRSDTQYF | TGCGCCAGCAGCTTGGAGGGCCAAAGATCAGATACGCAGTATTTT | TRBJ2-3 | . | TRBV5-1 | few
CASGTGDLATNEKLFF | TGTGCCAGCGGAACAGGGGACCTTGCAACTAATGAAAAACTGTTTTTT | TRBJ1-4 | TRBD1 | TRBV7-9 | .
CASSLLLGQETQYF | TGTGCCAGCAGTTTATTATTGGGGCAAGAGACCCAGTACTTC | TRBJ2-5 | . | TRBV12-3/TRBV12-4 | many
CSAAGPAGDTQYF | TGCAGTGCTGCGGGACCTGCTGGAGATACGCAGTATTTT | TRBJ2-3 | . | TRBV20-1 | few
CASSLSHTSGTSGGAKTQYF | TGTGCCAGCAGTTTATCTCACACCTCCGGGACTAGCGGGGGGGCAAAGACCCAGTACTTC | TRBJ2-5 | TRBD2 | TRBV28 | few
CASRSQRGGSYNEQFF | TGTGCCAGCAGAAGCCAGCGGGGGGGCTCCTACAATGAGCAGTTCTTC | TRBJ2-1 | TRBD2 | TRBV6-2/TRBV6-3 | .
CASSQGGSYGYTF | TGCGCCAGCAGCCAAGGGGGCTCCTATGGCTACACCTTC | TRBJ1-2 | . | TRBV4-3 | many
CAGSQGLLGPQYF | TGTGCCGGCAGCCAAGGCCTACTTGGGCCCCAGTACTTC | TRBJ2-5 | . | TRBV7-8 | .